This T cell receptor (beta chain) was retrieved from a study of blood T cell repertoires in COVID-19. The V end lost 6 bases, the J end lost 5 bases, and 7 bases lay between the germline ends. Germline V gene sequence: CDR1 MNHEY, CDR2 SVGAGI. The CDR3 has 12 amino acids. Study processing details: Counts of nucleated cells, estimated from reference gene primer amplification, were obtained. Here immunoSEQ multiplex PCR was the method, and the copy in TCRdb shows in-frame clones only, minus some. That table gives V, J and clone size, and the DNA gave D and trimming. The sample records 55,000 to 85,000 clones, less than 85% being singletons.

Sequencing input: peripheral blood. The chain links TRBV6-5 to TRBJ2-2; D is undetermined. This clonotype was obtained from a man in his sixties with acute or convalescent COVID-19. The CDR3 DNA follows: TGTGCCAGCAGGTCCTATACCGGGGAGCTGTTTTTT. It yields the protein CASRSYTGELFF.